This paragraph covers one T cell receptor (beta chain) sequence. Antigen unknown. The data belong to a study of T-cell reconstitution after alpha-beta-depleted transplantation in children. TCRbeta library construction was performed incorporating unique molecular identifiers. TCRdb reprocessed the PCR reads with MiXCR, giving one entry per CDR3 protein. The table shows a few hundred thousand distinct CDR3 sequences, with around 10% occurring only once. The study's findings and limits: It was newly produced T cells that mostly accounted for T-cell counts and diversity one year after transplant. Reported findings indicate that, about two months after transplant, alpha-beta T cells came from several hundred expanded clones, which were derived from non-depleted graft cells.

Germline V gives CDR1 KGHSH, CDR2 LQKENI. V gave up 1 base and J gave up 6 bases, with 13 bases separating them. This CDR3 has 14 amino acids. The chain employs TRBV18 and TRBJ2-7; D is perhaps TRBD1 or TRBD2 (5 bases each). Sequences were derived from peripheral blood, sampled 180 days after TCRalphabeta/CD19-depleted stem cell transplant. This clonotype was sampled from a male patient between 2 and 10 years old who had a stem cell transplant for chronic granulomatous disease, so the T cells may come from the graft donor. The DNA for the CDR3 is TGTGCCAGCTCACCACTTGGGGCTGGAGGCGAGCAGTACTTC. This encodes CASSPLGAGGEQYF.